Below are 3 T cell receptor beta chains sequenced from a single sample in a study of CD8 T cells in Susac syndrome. An amount of RNA that ranged from roughly 0.5 to 1 ug was reverse transcribed with random hexamers. TCRdb recomputed calls from the immunoSEQ multiplex PCR reads with MiXCR, one row per CDR3 protein. In the table there are around 200,000 distinct CDR3 sequences, roughly 92% of which are singletons. The sequencing input was CD8+ T cells from PBMCs. All receptors derive from a human donor with multiple sclerosis.

CDR3 residues: CASSPFWGSGANVLTF. The CDR3 nucleotides read TGTGCCAGCAGCCCCTTCTGGGGCTCTGGGGCCAACGTCCTGACTTTC. V is TRBV9 and J is TRBJ2-6; D is uncertain. Trimming pared 4 bases from V and 0 bases from J, leaving 11 bases between. The CDR3 is 16 residues long. Germline values: CDR1 SGDLS, CDR2 YYNGEE.

This sequence joins TRBV20-1 and TRBJ2-3; no firm D call. CDR3 size: 13 residues. Germline CDR1 and CDR2: DFQATT and SNEGSKA (reference sequence). Trimming took off 3 bases at V and 6 bases at J, with 13 bases between the two ends. CDR3 nucleotides: TGCAGTGCTAGTTTAGAGACGGCGGATACGCAGTATTTT. This codes for CSASLETADTQYF.

The genes are TRBV11-2 and TRBJ2-7, with 8 nucleotides matching TRBD1. V was clipped by 1 base and J by 3 bases; unmatched bases: 2. Germline V gene data show CDR1 as SGHAT and CDR2 as FQNNGV. CDR3 length: 14 residues. CDR3 sequence (DNA): TGTGCCAGCAGCTTAGGACAGGGGTACTACGAGCAGTACTTC. It specifies CASSLGQGYYEQYF.